This entry lists 16 T cell receptor beta chains sequenced from one sample in a study of T cells in tumors after PD-1 blockade. Assay used: immunoSEQ multiplex PCR; TCRdb lists only in-frame clones, some missing. The table shows about 4,000 clones, with about three fifths occurring only once. The sample here was tumor tissue, taken after anti-PD-1 treatment. These receptors were obtained from a human donor with cutaneous squamous cell carcinoma.

This rearrangement joins TRBV5-6 to TRBJ2-7; D not resolved. V lost 1 base to trimming and J lost 6 bases, with 8 bases between them. From germline, CDR1 is SGHDT and CDR2 YYEEEE. This CDR3 is 12 amino acids long. The CDR3 DNA follows: TGTGCCAGCAGCTTGCGGGTAGGCGAGCAGTACTTC. Encoded protein: CASSLRVGEQYF.

This clone was picked up one time. The chain joins TRBV20-1 to TRBJ2-7; the D gene is possibly TRBD2 (6 bases). The CDR3 extends over 15 amino acids. Trimming pared 3 bases from V and 3 bases from J, leaving 18 bases between. Germline CDR1 is DFQATT and CDR2 is SNEGSKA (reference sequence). The chain's CDR3 is CSASGQGRGGYEQYF. CDR3 DNA: TGCAGTGCTAGTGGGCAGGGAAGGGGAGGCTACGAGCAGTACTTC.

This chain uses TRBV6-1 with TRBJ1-2; D unclear. Trimming took 1 base from V and 8 from J, leaving 8 bases between them. Germline CDR1 is MNHNS and CDR2 is SASEGT. The CDR3 length is 12 residues. The CDR3, as DNA: TGTGCCAGCAGTGAAGAGGGTATGGGCTACACCTTC. Encoded protein: CASSEEGMGYTF.

The chain employs TRBV5-4 and TRBJ2-6; no reliable D call. From germline, CDR1 is SGHNT and CDR2 YYREEE (reference sequence). V gave up 4 bases and J gave up 2 bases, with 16 bases separating them. There are 17 residues in the CDR3. CDR3 in amino acids: CASSPPMAAAGANVLTF. The CDR3 coding sequence is TGTGCCAGCAGCCCCCCGATGGCAGCAGCTGGGGCCAACGTCCTGACTTTC.

This clone has more than one count but fewer than ten. V usage is TRBV20-1 and J usage is TRBJ2-1; D uncertain. V was trimmed by 3 bases and J by 5 bases, leaving 5 bases between them. CDR1 and CDR2 (germline): DFQATT, SNEGSKA (reference sequence). The CDR3 is made up of 11 amino acids. CDR3: CSASGDNEQFF. The CDR3 DNA sequence: TGCAGTGCTAGCGGAGACAATGAGCAGTTCTTC.

This clone was observed a few times. This chain joins TRBV29-1 and TRBJ1-2; D gene uncertain. CDR3 length: 10 amino acids. V shed 3 bases and J shed 8 bases, with 7 bases lying between them. CDR1 and CDR2 (germline): SQVTM, ANQGSEA. The CDR3 DNA reads as TGCAGCGTTGAGGGAGGGGGCTACACCTTC. It encodes CSVEGGGYTF.

V usage is TRBV29-1 and J usage is TRBJ1-4; D is uncertain. Between the trimmed V and J ends, which lost 7 bases and 1 base, there was a span of 4 bases. Germline V lookup: CDR1 SQVTM, CDR2 ANQGSEA. This CDR3 comprises 11 residues. The CDR3 protein is CSAGTNEKLFF. Written as DNA, the CDR3 is TGCAGCGCGGGAACTAATGAAAAACTGTTTTTT.

The chain employs TRBV13 and TRBJ1-2; 8 nucleotides agree with TRBD1. Germline trimming cut 4 bases from V and 5 bases from J; bases unmatched to any gene: 6. Germline loops: CDR1 PRHDT, CDR2 FYEKMQ (reference sequence). The CDR3 has 14 amino acids. The CDR3 is CASSSGGALYGYTF. CDR3 in DNA: TGTGCCAGCAGCTCAGGGGGCGCCTTGTATGGCTACACCTTC.

This rearrangement joins TRBV29-1 to TRBJ2-7; 8 nucleotides match TRBD1. The CDR3 length is 14 residues. CDR1 is SQVTM, CDR2 ANQGSEA, per germline. The J segment lost 3 bases and the V segment lost 7 bases, leaving 11 bases of the junction unmatched. The CDR3 sequence: CSAEGQGAVYEQYF. For the CDR3, the DNA is TGCAGCGCCGAGGGGCAGGGGGCGGTCTACGAGCAGTACTTC.

The chain links TRBV3-1 (or the pseudogene TRBV3-2) to TRBJ1-2; the D gene is possibly TRBD1 (5 bases). This CDR3 has 13 residues. Per germline, CDR1 LGHDT and CDR2 YNNKEL (reference sequence). Trimming removed 4 bases from V and 6 bases from J, with 12 bases in between. Here the CDR3 reads CASSPGGRDGYTF. CDR3 sequence (DNA): TGTGCCAGCAGCCCCGGGGGGAGGGATGGCTACACCTTC.

V usage is TRBV7-9 and J usage is TRBJ2-2; weak D call: TRBD1 (6 bases). CDR3 length equals 16 residues. The V and J ends lost 5 bases and 3 bases respectively, with 16 bases between them. Germline lookup yields CDR1 SEHNR and CDR2 FQNEAQ (reference sequence). The CDR3 loop is CASSGGLKSYTGELFF. CDR3 nucleotide sequence: TGTGCCAGCAGCGGGGGCTTGAAAAGTTACACCGGGGAGCTGTTTTTT.

V and J are TRBV29-1 and TRBJ2-1, with TRBD1 matching over 8 bases. The V segment lost 5 bases and the J segment 6 bases; nucleotides outside the gene matches: 6. This CDR3 has 13 residues. Germline CDR1 and CDR2: SQVTM and ANQGSEA. This CDR3 is CSVSRTGPNEQFF. The DNA for the CDR3 is TGCAGCGTTAGCCGGACAGGGCCCAATGAGCAGTTCTTC.

Written as DNA, the CDR3 is TGCGCCAGCAGCCAGGTACTAGTAGATACGCAGTATTTT. It yields the protein CASSQVLVDTQYF. The chain has TRBV4-1 and TRBJ2-3, with D perhaps matching TRBD2 (5 bases). Germline CDR1 reads MGHRA; CDR2 reads YSYEKL. There are 13 residues in the CDR3. The ends were cut back, 3 bases at V and 5 bases at J, with 9 bases in the middle.

This clone was observed a handful of times. The chain employs TRBV10-3 and TRBJ2-2; 7 bases are a match to TRBD1. J lost 0 bases, V lost 7 bases, and 17 bases had no gene match. CDR3 length: 19 amino acids. The germline CDR1 and CDR2 sequences are ENHRY and SYGVKD. CDR3 loop: CAITEDSFSGQTNTGELFF. The CDR3 nucleotides read TGTGCCATCACCGAAGACTCTTTCTCGGGACAGACGAACACCGGGGAGCTGTTTTTT.

This rearrangement joins TRBV19 to TRBJ1-1; 9 bases are a match to TRBD1. The CDR3 has 16 amino acids. Germline V lookup: CDR1 LNHDA, CDR2 SQIVND (reference sequence). After removal of 6 bases from V and 1 base from J, the junction contained 9 bases not matched to a gene. CDR3 sequence (DNA): TGTGCCAGTAGCGTCGGTAGGGGACAGGGGAACACTGAAGCTTTCTTT. Its protein is CASSVGRGQGNTEAFF. The full variable domain, its missing parts supplied by reference TRBV19 and TRBJ1-1, is DGGITQSPKYLFRKEGQNVTLSCEQNLNHDAMYWYRQDPGQGLRLIYYSQIVNDFQKGDIAEGYSVSREKKESFPLTVTSAQKNPTAFYLCASSVGRGQGNTEAFFGQGTRLTVV.

In this sample, this clone turned up once. The chain carries TRBV6-5 and TRBJ2-5; D gene unclear. Deletions cut 6 bases from V and 1 base from J, with 9 bases between. The CDR3 is 13 residues long. Per germline, CDR1 MNHEY and CDR2 SVGAGI. Written as DNA, the CDR3 is TGTGCCAGCAGCCCCGAAGTCCAAGAGACCCAGTACTTC. As protein: CASSPEVQETQYF.